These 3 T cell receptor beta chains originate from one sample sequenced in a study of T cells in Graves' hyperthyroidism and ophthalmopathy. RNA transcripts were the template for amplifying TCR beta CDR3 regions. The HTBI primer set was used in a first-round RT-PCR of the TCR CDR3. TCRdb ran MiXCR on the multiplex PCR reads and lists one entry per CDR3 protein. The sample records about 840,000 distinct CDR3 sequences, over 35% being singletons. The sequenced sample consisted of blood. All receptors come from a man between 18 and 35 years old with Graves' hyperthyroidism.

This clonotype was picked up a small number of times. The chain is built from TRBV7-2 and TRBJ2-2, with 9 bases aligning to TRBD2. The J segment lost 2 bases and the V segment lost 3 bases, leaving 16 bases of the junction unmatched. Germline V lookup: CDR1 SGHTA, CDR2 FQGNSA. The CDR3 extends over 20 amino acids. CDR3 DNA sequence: TGTGCCAGCAGCTTCCGAACGGGTTGGGTAGCGGGGGTCAACACCGGGGAGCTGTTTTTT. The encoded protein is CASSFRTGWVAGVNTGELFF.

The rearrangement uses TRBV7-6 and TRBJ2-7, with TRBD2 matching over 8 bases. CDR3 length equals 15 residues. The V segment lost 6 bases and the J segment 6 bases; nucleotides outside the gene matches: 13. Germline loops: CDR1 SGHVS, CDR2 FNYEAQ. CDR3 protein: CASSFLGERESEQYF. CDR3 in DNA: TGTGCCAGCAGTTTTCTCGGCGAGCGGGAGAGCGAGCAGTACTTC. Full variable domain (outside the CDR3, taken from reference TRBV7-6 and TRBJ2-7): GAGVSQSPRYKVTKRGQDVALRCDPISGHVSLYWYRQALGQGPEFLTYFNYEAQQDKSGLPNDRFSAERPEGSISTLTIQRTEQRDSAMYRCASSFLGERESEQYFGPGTRLTVT.

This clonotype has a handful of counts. CDR3: CASRMTGGLNTEAFF. The CDR3 bases are TGTGCCAGCAGGATGACAGGGGGCCTGAACACTGAAGCTTTCTTT. The genes are TRBV12-3 or TRBV12-4 and TRBJ1-1; 10 bases fit TRBD1. The CDR3 length is 15 residues. Trimming at V came to 6 bases and at J to 0 bases, leaving 4 bases not matched to a gene.